This T cell receptor beta chain comes out of a study of T cells in tuberculosis. The method was immunoSEQ multiplex PCR; TCRdb's version includes in-frame clones alone and lacks a portion of them. The repertoire has tens of thousands of clones, roughly 95% of them found once; the top ten carry 6% to 8%. Germline V CDR1 and CDR2: SQVTM, ANQGSEA. The length of the CDR3 is 14 residues. The V segment lost 6 bases and the J segment 4 bases; nucleotides outside the gene matches: 7. This clonotype was obtained from a donor aged 10 to 29 with latent tuberculosis or without tuberculosis infection. The chain is built from TRBV29-1 and TRBJ2-7; 12 nucleotides agree with TRBD2. Sequenced sample: PBMCs. For the CDR3, the DNA is TGCAGCGTCCAGGGACTAGCGGGTTTTTACGAGCAGTACTTC. This encodes CSVQGLAGFYEQYF.